The TCR beta chain under discussion was sequenced for a study of blood T cell repertoires in COVID-19. For the study at large: The United States, Italy and Spain provided the acute and convalescent COVID-19 samples. Sample material is recorded as cDNA or gDNA derived from T cells, B-cell-depleted T cells, or PBMCs.

Using immunoSEQ multiplex PCR, the repertoire was profiled, and TCRdb retains in-frame clones only, with some absent. The sample includes over 85,000 clones, 75% to 90% of them seen just once. The CDR3 is 14 amino acids. The germline V gene encodes CDR1 SGHNT and CDR2 YENEEA. Losses at the gene ends were 5 bases for V and 2 bases for J; bases not matched to a gene: 6. V gene TRBV11-3 combines with J gene TRBJ2-7; the match to TRBD1 covers 7 bases. The clonotype originates from a man between 60 and 75 years old with acute or convalescent COVID-19. The sample taken for sequencing was peripheral blood. CDR3 residues: CASSPRDRPYEQYF. CDR3 nucleotide sequence: TGTGCCAGCAGCCCCCGGGACAGACCCTACGAGCAGTACTTC.